This T cell receptor (beta chain) was recovered during a study of tumor-infiltrating lymphocytes in primary liver carcinoma. TCR beta cDNA was made from 500 ng total RNA with a constant-region primer. For TCR beta, libraries were produced by three nested multiplex PCR rounds using slightly modified ARM-PCR. TCRdb re-called the multiplex PCR reads with MiXCR, one entry per CDR3 protein. The sample records more than 150,000 distinct CDR3 sequences, roughly 60% being singletons. Notes on this clonotype: Its cognate antigen is unknown.

Study-wide points: Tumors had a significantly higher top-250-clone fraction than blood (p = 0.039).

The study extracted blood RNA from unsorted whole blood and also extracted germline DNA. Peripheral blood, about 4 milliliters, was collected prior to surgery. The TCR originated in a man in his forties or fifties with primary liver carcinoma and hepatitis B virus infection. The specimen sequenced was peripheral blood.

The CDR3 coding sequence is TGTGCCATCAGTGAGCTCGACAGGGGTGATGCGACCCAGTACTTC. This translates into CAISELDRGDATQYF. V usage is TRBV10-3 and J usage is TRBJ2-5; 8 positions agree with TRBD1. V gave up 2 bases and J gave up 7 bases; unmatched junction bases: 9. The CDR3 has 15 amino acids. The germline V gene has CDR1 ENHRY and CDR2 SYGVKD.